The TCR beta chain under discussion was sequenced for a study of T cell changes during pregnancy in multiple sclerosis. Method: immunoSEQ multiplex PCR; TCRdb's copy keeps in-frame clones and lacks some. The profile shows 45,000 to 60,000 clones, roughly 92% of them singletons. V was pared by 2 bases and J by 10 bases, with 10 bases of the junction left unmatched. The germline CDR1 and CDR2 sequences are SQVTM and ANQGSEA. There are 16 residues in the CDR3. The V and J genes are TRBV29-1 and TRBJ2-1; 14 nucleotides agree with TRBD2. Sequenced here: CD4+ T cells from peripheral blood mononuclear cells, sampled in the third trimester of pregnancy. The sequence came from a female donor with multiple sclerosis, enrolled in a pregnancy study. The CDR3 DNA reads TGCAGCGTTGAATATCGACTAGCGGGGGGGTTTGGGGAGCAGTTCTTC. Amino acid sequence: CSVEYRLAGGFGEQFF.